What follows are 2 T cell receptor beta chains derived from one specimen sequenced in a study of pediatric ulcerative colitis. Here immunoSEQ multiplex PCR was the method, and the copy in TCRdb shows in-frame clones only, minus some. The table lists around 40,000 clones, roughly 70% of them singletons. During colonoscopy, one to two rectal pinch biopsies were collected. Sequencing input: gut tissue. These receptors all stem from a boy younger than 18 with severe ulcerative colitis.

V gene TRBV7-9 combines with J gene TRBJ1-4; 8 nucleotides match TRBD1. The CDR3 runs to 16 residues. V shed 2 bases, J shed 8 bases, and the junction held 10 bases outside the gene matches. Germline loops: CDR1 SEHNR, CDR2 FQNEAQ (reference sequence). The CDR3 DNA is TGTGCCAGCAGCTTAACCAGGGGGCCCTTAGAGGAAAAACTGTTTTTT. This codes for CASSLTRGPLEEKLFF.

This chain connects TRBV6-5 to TRBJ1-1, with TRBD1 identical over 7 bases. This CDR3 contains 14 residues. V lost 6 bases and J lost 5; bases outside the gene matches: 9. The germline CDR1 and CDR2 sequences are MNHEY and SVGAGI. The CDR3 bases are TGTGCCAGCAGGCTGCAGGGGGAGAGGACTGAAGCTTTCTTT. Amino acids: CASRLQGERTEAFF.